Listed here are 16 T cell receptor beta chains from one sample, sequenced in a study of persistence of HIV-infected CD4 T cells. The immunoSEQ assay was version 4, run in survey mode. Sequencing was performed with immunoSEQ multiplex PCR; in TCRdb, only in-frame clones are kept and a portion is missing. The sample holds about 46,000 clones, 90% seen once. This nonspecific control used anti-CD3/anti-CD28 bead stimulation of CD4+ T cells. Sorting selected CD4+ T cells upregulating both CD40 ligand and CD69. Their specific antigens are unknown. The source material was CD4+ T cells sorted from PBMCs after approximately 19-hour stimulation, sampled from a patient who received antiretroviral therapy. These receptors were obtained from an adult woman with HIV who was CMV-seropositive.

This clone was seen a handful of times. The chain combines TRBV7-2 with TRBJ1-6; 9 bases fit TRBD1. CDR1 and CDR2 from the germline V gene are SGHTA and FQGNSA. V lost 3 bases and J lost 10; bases outside the gene matches: 7. The CDR3 length is 15 residues. The CDR3 DNA sequence: TGTGCCAGCAGCTTCACAGGGGGCGAAGGGTCACCCCTCCACTTT. It encodes CASSFTGGEGSPLHF.

The chain employs TRBV3-1 (or the pseudogene TRBV3-2) and TRBJ1-1; TRBD1 is a possible D gene (6 bases). V lost 6 bases and J 4 bases, leaving 15 bases between the germline ends. From germline, CDR1 is LGHDT and CDR2 YNNKEL (reference sequence). The CDR3 runs 14 residues. The CDR3 bases are TGTGCCAGCAGGGAACAGGGAGGAGGCACTGAAGCTTTCTTT. Amino acids: CASREQGGGTEAFF.

Regarding this clone: Other DNA sequences in this sample translate to the same CDR3. This chain uses TRBV5-1 with TRBJ2-5; the D is unclear. With 2 bases removed from V and 2 bases from J, the gap between germline ends came to 1 base. The CDR3 contains 11 residues. Per the germline V gene, CDR1 is SGHRS and CDR2 is YFSETQ. CDR3 residues: CASSLQETQYF. The CDR3 DNA is TGCGCCAGCAGCTTACAAGAGACCCAGTACTTC.

The J gene is TRBJ2-5, the V gene TRBV4-1; D gene ambiguous. Trimming stripped 4 bases from V and 2 bases from J, with 14 bases between. CDR1 is MGHRA, CDR2 YSYEKL, per germline. The CDR3 covers 15 residues. The CDR3 loop is CASSLVRGAQETQYF. The CDR3, as DNA: TGCGCCAGCAGCCTCGTTAGAGGAGCGCAAGAGACCCAGTACTTC.

The genes are TRBV2 and TRBJ2-5; D gene uncertain. V was shortened by 10 bases and J by 3 bases, with 9 bases between the two germline ends. Germline CDR1 SNHLY, CDR2 FYNNEI. This CDR3 has 11 residues. In nucleotides, the CDR3 is TGTGCCACCCGAAGGGAAGAGACCCAGTACTTC. Its translation is CATRREETQYF.

The J gene is TRBJ1-1, the V gene TRBV3-1 (or the pseudogene TRBV3-2), with unresolved D. CDR1 is LGHDT, CDR2 YNNKEL, per germline (reference sequence). The length of the CDR3 is 13 residues. Trimming pared 0 bases from V and 7 bases from J, leaving 9 bases between. The CDR3 bases are TGTGCCAGCAGCCAAGAAGGGCAGCGTGAAGCTTTCTTT. It specifies CASSQEGQREAFF.

This clone was recorded a few times. This sequence joins TRBV19 and TRBJ1-4, with TRBD1 identical over 12 bases. Germline-derived CDR1 and CDR2 are LNHDA and SQIVND (reference sequence). The CDR3 covers 15 residues. V was pared by 9 bases and J by 8 bases, with 10 bases of the junction left unmatched. This CDR3 is CARVPRGTGGEKLFF. The CDR3 DNA reads TGTGCCAGGGTCCCTCGTGGGACAGGGGGCGAAAAACTGTTTTTT.

J is TRBJ2-2 and V is TRBV7-8; D is undetermined. Germline V CDR1 and CDR2: SGHVS, FQNEAQ. The CDR3 is 13 residues long. V was shortened by 5 bases and J by 5 bases, with 9 bases between the two germline ends. DNA of the CDR3: TGTGCCAGCAGCCTACTCGTAACCGGGGAGCTGTTTTTT. Translated, it gives CASSLLVTGELFF. Complete variable domain (other parts from reference TRBV7-8 and TRBJ2-2): GAGVSQSPRYKVAKRGQDVALRCDPISGHVSLFWYQQALGQGPEFLTYFQNEAQLDKSGLPSDRFFAERPEGSVSTLKIQRTQQEDSAVYLCASSLLVTGELFFGEGSRLTVL.

The rearrangement links TRBV7-3 to TRBJ2-3; maybe TRBD1 (5 bases). V lost 4 bases and J lost 1, with 9 bases in between. This CDR3 has 14 amino acids. Germline V gene lookup returns CDR1 SGHTA and CDR2 FQGTGA. CDR3 region: CASSSQGGTDTQYF. CDR3 DNA sequence: TGTGCCAGCAGCTCTCAGGGTGGCACAGATACGCAGTATTTT.

This chain joins TRBV7-2 and TRBJ2-1; possibly TRBD1 for D (6 bases). V was shortened by 4 bases and J by 2 bases, with 12 bases between the two germline ends. Germline V gene sequence: CDR1 SGHTA, CDR2 FQGNSA. This CDR3 region has 15 residues. DNA for the CDR3: TGTGCCAGCAGCTCGGACAGTAGGGCCTACAATGAGCAGTTCTTC. Protein sequence: CASSSDSRAYNEQFF.

The CDR3 nucleotides read TGTGCCAGCAGAGGGGGGGGGCACGAGCAGTACTTC. Translation: CASRGGGHEQYF. The chain couples TRBV27 to TRBJ2-7; D is perhaps TRBD2 (7 bases). CDR1 and CDR2 (germline): MNHEY, SMNVEV (reference sequence). This CDR3 contains 12 residues. The V end lost 6 bases, the J end lost 5 bases, and 11 bases lay between the germline ends.

This chain joins TRBV7-3 and TRBJ2-1, with D possibly being TRBD2 (6 bases). The germline V gene has CDR1 SGHTA and CDR2 FQGTGA. CDR3 size: 16 residues. The V and J ends lost 1 base and 8 bases respectively, with 18 bases between them. The CDR3 is CASSLKVGGGYDEQFF. The CDR3 bases are TGTGCCAGCAGCTTAAAGGTCGGCGGAGGGTACGATGAGCAGTTCTTC.

This clone has just a few counts. This chain joins TRBV2 and TRBJ1-6; D perhaps matches TRBD1 (5 bases). The CDR3 sequence is 14 residues long. Trimming removed 5 bases at V and 9 bases at J, with 14 bases between. From germline, CDR1 is SNHLY and CDR2 FYNNEI. The CDR3 region is CASSPGGTVSPLHF. In nucleotides, the CDR3 is TGTGCCAGCAGTCCGGGAGGGACTGTTTCACCCCTCCACTTT.

This chain links TRBV11-3 with TRBJ2-2, with 8 bases matching TRBD2. The CDR3 length is 17 residues. J was trimmed by 2 bases and V by 5 bases; bases with no gene match: 10. Germline V gives CDR1 SGHNT, CDR2 YENEEA. CDR3 sequence (DNA): TGTGCCAGCAGCCACGGGACTAGAAGCACTAACACCGGGGAGCTGTTTTTT. It encodes CASSHGTRSTNTGELFF.

The V gene is TRBV19, the J gene TRBJ1-5; D uncertain. The CDR3 covers 14 residues. CDR1 is LNHDA, CDR2 SQIVND, per germline (reference sequence). With 4 bases removed from V and 3 bases from J, the gap between germline ends came to 10 bases. The CDR3 reads CASSTGRPNQPQHF. The CDR3 region has the DNA TGTGCCAGTAGTACGGGCAGGCCCAATCAGCCCCAGCATTTT.

The genes are TRBV5-4 and TRBJ1-1; TRBD1 matches at 7 bases. This CDR3 region has 14 residues. V trimming: 5 bases; J trimming: 0 bases; junction bases outside the gene matches: 4. The germline V gene encodes CDR1 SGHNT and CDR2 YYREEE (reference sequence). The CDR3 sequence: CASRKTGMNTEAFF. The CDR3 DNA reads TGTGCCAGCAGAAAGACAGGGATGAACACTGAAGCTTTCTTT.